A selection of T cell receptor beta chains follows, all from one sample in a study of blood T cell repertoires in COVID-19. Sequencing was performed with immunoSEQ multiplex PCR; in TCRdb, only in-frame clones are kept and a portion is missing. There are more than 45,000 clones in the sample; roughly 86% occur only once, and approximately 15% lies in the top ten. Sequenced: peripheral blood. These receptors all stem from a man in his sixties with active or convalescent COVID-19. Each CDR3 is given with its conserved first and last residue. Each record gives: V gene, clone size, D gene, J gene, CDR3 DNA, CDR3 protein. A D gene is named only where the DNA matches it firmly. Expanded clones are given a class, and other clones once, few, many or no size at all.

V: TRBV5-1; size: -; D: -; J: TRBJ1-1; DNA: TGCGCCAGCAGCTTGGTTGGAGGGGAAGCTTTCTTT; CDR3: CASSLVGGEAFF
V: TRBV19; size: -; D: TRBD1; J: TRBJ2-5; DNA: TGTGCCAGTAGTATAGATTGGGACAGCCAAGAGACCCAGTACTTC; CDR3: CASSIDWDSQETQYF
V: TRBV19; size: -; D: -; J: TRBJ1-4; DNA: TGTGCCAGTAGCCCAACAGGGTCCAGGGGAAAAAAACTGTTTTTT; CDR3: CASSPTGSRGKKLFF
V: TRBV19; size: -; D: -; J: TRBJ1-1; DNA: TGTGCCAGTAGTATACGAGCGGATCGCAGTTTGACTGAAGCTTTCTTT; CDR3: CASSIRADRSLTEAFF
V: TRBV5-6; size: -; D: TRBD1; J: TRBJ1-1; DNA: TGTGCCAGCAGCCGTATTGCCGGGACAGGGGGATACACTGAAGCTTTCTTT; CDR3: CASSRIAGTGGYTEAFF
V: TRBV11-1; size: -; D: -; J: TRBJ2-5; DNA: TGTGCCAGCAGCTTCAACCACAGGGAGACCCAGTACTTC; CDR3: CASSFNHRETQYF
V: TRBV7-3; size: -; D: TRBD2; J: TRBJ2-3; DNA: TGTGCCAGCAGCCCGTGGACTAGCGGGGGTCGCGATACGCAGTATTTT; CDR3: CASSPWTSGGRDTQYF
V: TRBV28; size: -; D: -; J: TRBJ1-6; DNA: TGTGCCAGCAGTTTAAGTGTCGGTCCACCCCTCCACTTT; CDR3: CASSLSVGPPLHF
V: TRBV2; size: -; D: TRBD1; J: TRBJ1-1; DNA: TGTGCCAGCAGTCGAGACAGGGGAGGGAACCGTGAAGCTTTCTTT; CDR3: CASSRDRGGNREAFF
V: TRBV7-2; size: -; D: TRBD1; J: TRBJ1-2; DNA: TGTGCCAGCAGCTTAGTTCCGGGGACAGCTTATGGCTACACCTTC; CDR3: CASSLVPGTAYGYTF
V: TRBV2; size: -; D: -; J: TRBJ2-1; DNA: TGTGCCAGCAGTGAACTTGTGGGCCCTAGGGGTAATGAGCAGTTCTTC; CDR3: CASSELVGPRGNEQFF
V: TRBV30; size: -; D: -; J: TRBJ2-7; DNA: TGTGCCTGGAGTGTACGACAGGACCACTACGAGCAGTACTTC; CDR3: CAWSVRQDHYEQYF
V: TRBV11-2; size: -; D: TRBD2; J: TRBJ2-7; DNA: TGTGCCAGCAGCAGACTAGCGGGGGTCTACGAGCAGTACTTC; CDR3: CASSRLAGVYEQYF
V: TRBV3-1/TRBV3-2; size: -; D: TRBD2; J: TRBJ2-7; DNA: TGTGCCAGCAGCCAGTGGACTAGCGGTCTTACCTACGAGCAGTACTTC; CDR3: CASSQWTSGLTYEQYF
V: TRBV7-6; size: -; D: TRBD1; J: TRBJ1-6; DNA: TGTGCCAGCAGCTTAAGGCCGGGACAGGGGAATTCACCCCTCCACTTT; CDR3: CASSLRPGQGNSPLHF
V: TRBV5-1; size: -; D: TRBD1; J: TRBJ1-4; DNA: TGCGCCAGCAGCCCGGGACAGGGTAATGAAAAACTGTTTTTT; CDR3: CASSPGQGNEKLFF
V: TRBV18; size: -; D: TRBD1; J: TRBJ2-7; DNA: TGTGCCAGCTCACCAATCCCGGACAGGGGGAGCGAGCAGTACTTC; CDR3: CASSPIPDRGSEQYF
V: TRBV19; size: -; D: -; J: TRBJ1-3; DNA: TGTGCCAGTACCCCCTCGGAGGGGTACGCAAACACCATATATTTT; CDR3: CASTPSEGYANTIYF
V: TRBV5-1; size: -; D: TRBD1; J: TRBJ2-5; DNA: TGCGCCAGCACCAAATGGGAGGCAGGGGGCGAAGAGACCCAGTACTTC; CDR3: CASTKWEAGGEETQYF
V: TRBV18; size: once; D: -; J: TRBJ1-2; DNA: TGTGCCAGCTCACCACCTGGACAGTACTATGGCTACACCTTC; CDR3: CASSPPGQYYGYTF
V: TRBV11-2; size: -; D: TRBD2; J: TRBJ2-3; DNA: TGTGCCAGCAGCTTGGTACTAGCGGGGGGTGGGGATACGCAGTATTTT; CDR3: CASSLVLAGGGDTQYF
V: TRBV19; size: -; D: -; J: TRBJ2-5; DNA: TGTGCCAGTAGTGTCTTACAGGGAATTGTAGAGACCCAGTACTTC; CDR3: CASSVLQGIVETQYF
V: TRBV19; size: many; D: TRBD2; J: TRBJ2-7; DNA: TGTGCCAGTAGTGGGACTAGCGGGGCCTCCTACGAGCAGTACTTC; CDR3: CASSGTSGASYEQYF
V: TRBV3-1/TRBV3-2; size: -; D: TRBD1; J: TRBJ1-2; DNA: TGTGCCAGCAGCCATTCTGGACAGGGGAACTATGGCTACACCTTC; CDR3: CASSHSGQGNYGYTF
V: TRBV28; size: -; D: -; J: TRBJ1-6; DNA: TGTGCCAGCAGTTTTCCCCCCGGGGAGGGGACCAATTCACCCCTCCACTTT; CDR3: CASSFPPGEGTNSPLHF
V: TRBV18; size: -; D: TRBD2; J: TRBJ2-3; DNA: TGTGCCAGCTCACCAAGCGCGGGGGTGTTTCTAGATACGCAGTATTTT; CDR3: CASSPSAGVFLDTQYF
V: TRBV7-9; size: -; D: -; J: TRBJ1-6; DNA: TGTGCCAGCAGCTTAATCTCCCGGACTAACCATAATTCACCCCTCCACTTT; CDR3: CASSLISRTNHNSPLHF
V: TRBV6-1; size: -; D: -; J: TRBJ2-1; DNA: TGTGCCAGCAGTGAAGCGCGCGGCGAGCAGTTCTTC; CDR3: CASSEARGEQFF
V: TRBV6-5; size: -; D: TRBD1; J: TRBJ1-2; DNA: TGTGCCAGCACACCAGAGGACAGGGCGGACTATGGCTACACCTTC; CDR3: CASTPEDRADYGYTF
V: TRBV27; size: -; D: -; J: TRBJ2-1; DNA: TGTGCCAGCAGCAAAAGGCAACATCTCCCGGGGTACAGGGTATACAATGAGCAGTTCTTC; CDR3: CASSKRQHLPGYRVYNEQFF
V: TRBV20-1; size: -; D: -; J: TRBJ1-5; DNA: TGCAGTGCTAGTCTGGGGAGGGATCAGCCCCAGCATTTT; CDR3: CSASLGRDQPQHF
V: TRBV5-1; size: -; D: TRBD1; J: TRBJ1-6; DNA: TGCGCCAGCAGCCGTGGGACAGGGGATGATTCACCCCTCCACTTT; CDR3: CASSRGTGDDSPLHF
V: TRBV11-2; size: -; D: -; J: TRBJ1-1; DNA: TGTGCCAGCAGCCCGGGGTCCATGAACACTGAAGCTTTCTTT; CDR3: CASSPGSMNTEAFF
V: TRBV6-4; size: -; D: TRBD2; J: TRBJ2-5; DNA: TGTGCCAGCTTCCTGCGGGGGGGGTACCAAGAGACCCAGTACTTC; CDR3: CASFLRGGYQETQYF
V: TRBV23-1; size: -; D: -; J: TRBJ2-1; DNA: TGCGCCAGCACTGATTCTCAGCGGAAAAGCTACAATGAGCAGTTCTTC; CDR3: CASTDSQRKSYNEQFF
V: TRBV15; size: -; D: TRBD2; J: TRBJ2-5; DNA: TGTGCCACCAGCAGAGATACGCCTAGCGGGGTCCAAGAGACCCAGTACTTC; CDR3: CATSRDTPSGVQETQYF
V: TRBV27; size: -; D: -; J: TRBJ1-4; DNA: TGTGCCAGCGGGCATGTGGAAAAACTGTTTTTT; CDR3: CASGHVEKLFF
V: TRBV4-1; size: -; D: TRBD2; J: TRBJ2-3; DNA: TGCGCCAGCAGCCTGGGAGCTAGCGGAGCGGGGGATACGCAGTATTTT; CDR3: CASSLGASGAGDTQYF
V: TRBV28; size: -; D: -; J: TRBJ1-5; DNA: TGTGCCAGCAGTTACAGCAGGGGCGGTATTGGGGATCAGCCCCAGCATTTT; CDR3: CASSYSRGGIGDQPQHF
V: TRBV18; size: -; D: -; J: TRBJ2-7; DNA: TGTGCCAGCTCATTCTCCGATACGCGGGAGCAGTACTTC; CDR3: CASSFSDTREQYF
V: TRBV4-2; size: -; D: TRBD1; J: TRBJ2-2; DNA: TGTGCCAGCAGTCAAAGACAGGGGAGCGGGGAGCTGTTTTTT; CDR3: CASSQRQGSGELFF
V: TRBV30; size: -; D: -; J: TRBJ1-1; DNA: TGTGCCTGGACCGGGGGGAACACTGAAGCTTTCTTT; CDR3: CAWTGGNTEAFF
V: TRBV11-3; size: -; D: -; J: TRBJ1-1; DNA: TGTGCCAGCAGCCCCGGACAGAACACTGAAGCTTTCTTT; CDR3: CASSPGQNTEAFF
V: TRBV12-3/TRBV12-4; size: few; D: TRBD1; J: TRBJ1-1; DNA: TGTGCCAGCAGTAGGACAGGGAAAACTGAAGCTTTCTTT; CDR3: CASSRTGKTEAFF
V: TRBV7-2; size: -; D: TRBD2; J: TRBJ2-1; DNA: TGTGCCAGCAGCCGGGGGGTTCAGGGTGAGCAGTTCTTC; CDR3: CASSRGVQGEQFF
V: TRBV15; size: -; D: -; J: TRBJ2-1; DNA: TGTGCCACCAGCAGGGATAGGAGCTCCTACAATGAGCAGTTCTTC; CDR3: CATSRDRSSYNEQFF
V: TRBV7-3; size: -; D: -; J: TRBJ2-5; DNA: TGTGCCAGCAGCTTATCAGGGGACGAGACCCAGTACTTC; CDR3: CASSLSGDETQYF
V: TRBV10-3; size: -; D: TRBD1; J: TRBJ1-2; DNA: TGTGCCATCAGTGAACAGGGGGCGAACGGCTACACCTTC; CDR3: CAISEQGANGYTF
V: TRBV24-1; size: -; D: -; J: TRBJ2-5; DNA: TGTGCCACCAGTGATCGAGGAGAGACCCAGTACTTC; CDR3: CATSDRGETQYF
V: TRBV5-1; size: -; D: -; J: TRBJ1-1; DNA: TGCGCCAGCAGCTTGGCGGGGGACTGGGGCGCTGAAGCTTTCTTT; CDR3: CASSLAGDWGAEAFF
V: TRBV29-1; size: -; D: -; J: TRBJ2-1; DNA: TGCAGCGTTGGCGGTTACAATGAGCAGTTCTTC; CDR3: CSVGGYNEQFF
V: TRBV7-9; size: -; D: TRBD1; J: TRBJ1-2; DNA: TGTGCCAGCAGCTTAGCTTCGGGGACAGGGGATGGCTACACCTTC; CDR3: CASSLASGTGDGYTF
V: TRBV3-1/TRBV3-2; size: -; D: -; J: TRBJ1-6; DNA: TGTGCCAGCAGCTCAGGGGCAGATTATAATTCACCCCTCCACTTT; CDR3: CASSSGADYNSPLHF
V: TRBV7-8; size: -; D: TRBD1; J: TRBJ1-2; DNA: TGTGCCAGCAGCCCGACCGGGACAGGGGACTATGGCTACACCTTC; CDR3: CASSPTGTGDYGYTF
V: TRBV6-5; size: -; D: -; J: TRBJ1-1; DNA: TGTGCCAGCAGTTATTACGGGACTCAAGCTTTCTTT; CDR3: CASSYYGTQAFF
V: TRBV2; size: -; D: TRBD1; J: TRBJ2-3; DNA: TGTGCCAGCAGGCGACAGGGACGCACAGATACGCAGTATTTT; CDR3: CASRRQGRTDTQYF
V: TRBV15; size: -; D: TRBD1; J: TRBJ2-1; DNA: TGTGCCACCAGCAGTTCCGTACAGGGGGCGCAATATGGTGGATTATACAATGAGCAGTTCTTC; CDR3: CATSSSVQGAQYGGLYNEQFF
V: TRBV5-5; size: -; D: -; J: TRBJ1-3; DNA: TGTGCCAGCAGCCCCTCCCAGGATGGCACCATATATTTT; CDR3: CASSPSQDGTIYF
V: TRBV10-2; size: -; D: -; J: TRBJ2-5; DNA: TGCGCCAGCAGTGGACAGCCACCGTACCAAGAGACCCAGTACTTC; CDR3: CASSGQPPYQETQYF